This T cell receptor (beta chain) was obtained from a study of blood T cells in healthy people across ages. This clonotype was observed a handful of times. CDR1 is MGHRA, CDR2 YSYEKL, per germline. The CDR3 contains 14 residues. Trimming removed 5 bases at V and 6 bases at J, with 14 bases between. Through a sample-barcoded 5' primer and a J-beta primer mix, a second PCR was run for roughly 7 to 11 cycles. MiXCR, run by TCRdb on the 5' RACE reads, gives a single entry per CDR3 protein. The profile shows approximately 1,700,000 distinct CDR3 sequences, roughly two fifths of them singletons. Sequenced: blood. V is TRBV4-1 and J is TRBJ2-1; possible D gene TRBD1, 6 bases. This TCR derives from a human donor in good health. The CDR3 loop is CASSGGRGVNEQFF. CDR3 DNA sequence: TGCGCCAGCAGCGGGGGCAGGGGAGTCAATGAGCAGTTCTTC.